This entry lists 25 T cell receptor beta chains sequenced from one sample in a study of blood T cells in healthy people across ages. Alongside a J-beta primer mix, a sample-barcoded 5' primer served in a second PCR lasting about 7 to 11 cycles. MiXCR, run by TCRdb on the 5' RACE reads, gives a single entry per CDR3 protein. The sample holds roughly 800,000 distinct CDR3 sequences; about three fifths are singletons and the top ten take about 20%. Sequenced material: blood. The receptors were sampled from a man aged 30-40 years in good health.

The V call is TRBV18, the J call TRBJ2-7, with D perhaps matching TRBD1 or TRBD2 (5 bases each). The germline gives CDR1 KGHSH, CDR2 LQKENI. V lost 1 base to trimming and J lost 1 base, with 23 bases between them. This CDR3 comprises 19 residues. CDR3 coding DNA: TGTGCCAGCTCACCACGAGGAGGTGCGAGGGGATCCCTGTCCTACGAGCAGTACTTC. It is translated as CASSPRGGARGSLSYEQYF.

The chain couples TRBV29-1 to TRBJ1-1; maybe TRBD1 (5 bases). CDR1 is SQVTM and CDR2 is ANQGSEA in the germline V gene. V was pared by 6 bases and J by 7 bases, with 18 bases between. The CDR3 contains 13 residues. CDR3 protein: CSVPLQGWGEAFF. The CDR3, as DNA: TGCAGCGTCCCGCTTCAGGGATGGGGTGAAGCTTTCTTT. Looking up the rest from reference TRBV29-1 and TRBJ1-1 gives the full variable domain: SAVISQKPSRDICQRGTSLTIQCQVDSQVTMMFWYRQQPGQSLTLIATANQGSEATYESGFVIDKFPISRPNLTFSTLTVSNMSPEDSSIYLCSVPLQGWGEAFFGQGTRLTVV.

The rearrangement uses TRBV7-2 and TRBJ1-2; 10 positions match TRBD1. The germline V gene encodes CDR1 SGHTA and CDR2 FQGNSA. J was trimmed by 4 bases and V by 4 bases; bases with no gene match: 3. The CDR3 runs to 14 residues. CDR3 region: CASSWDRGGYGYTF. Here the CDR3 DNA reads TGTGCCAGCAGCTGGGACAGGGGAGGCTATGGCTACACCTTC.

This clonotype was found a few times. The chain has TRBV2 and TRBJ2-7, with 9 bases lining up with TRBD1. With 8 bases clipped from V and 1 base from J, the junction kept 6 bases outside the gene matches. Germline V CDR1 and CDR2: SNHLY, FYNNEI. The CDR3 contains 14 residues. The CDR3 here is CASAAGTGSYEQYF. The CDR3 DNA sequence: TGTGCCAGCGCGGCCGGGACAGGGTCCTACGAGCAGTACTTC.

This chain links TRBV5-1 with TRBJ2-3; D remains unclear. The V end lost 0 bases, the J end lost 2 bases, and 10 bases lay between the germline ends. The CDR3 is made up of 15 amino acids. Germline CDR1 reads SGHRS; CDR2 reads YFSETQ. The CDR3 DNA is TGCGCCAGCAGCTTGGTTCGGGTAAACACAGATACGCAGTATTTT. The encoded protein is CASSLVRVNTDTQYF.

The CDR3 DNA follows: TGTGCCAGCAGTTCTCGACGGGACACAGATACGCAGTATTTT. It encodes CASSSRRDTDTQYF. The chain combines TRBV6-2 or TRBV6-3 with TRBJ2-3; tentatively, D is TRBD2 (5 bases). Trimming removed 4 bases at V and 2 bases at J, with 10 bases between. Germline values: CDR1 MNHEY, CDR2 SVGEGT. This CDR3 is built from 14 residues.

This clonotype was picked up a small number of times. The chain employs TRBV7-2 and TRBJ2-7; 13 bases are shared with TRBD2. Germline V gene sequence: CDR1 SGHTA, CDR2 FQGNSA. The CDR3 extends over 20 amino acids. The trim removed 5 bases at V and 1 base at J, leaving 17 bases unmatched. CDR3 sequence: CASSPFPTSGGAFGSYEQYF. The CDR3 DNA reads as TGTGCCAGCAGCCCATTTCCTACTAGCGGGGGGGCTTTTGGGTCCTACGAGCAGTACTTC.

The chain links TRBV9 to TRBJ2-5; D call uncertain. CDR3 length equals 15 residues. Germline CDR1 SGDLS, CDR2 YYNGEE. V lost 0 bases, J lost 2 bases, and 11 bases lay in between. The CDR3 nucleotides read TGTGCCAGCAGCGTAGGTGTGACATATCAAGAGACCCAGTACTTC. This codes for CASSVGVTYQETQYF.

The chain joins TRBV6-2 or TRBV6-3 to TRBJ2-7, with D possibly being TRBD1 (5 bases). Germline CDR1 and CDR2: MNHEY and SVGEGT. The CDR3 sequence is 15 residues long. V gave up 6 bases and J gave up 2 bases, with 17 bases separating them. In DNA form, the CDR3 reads TGTGCCAGCAGCAGAGACAGAGTCCGAACCTACGAGCAGTACTTC. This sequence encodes CASSRDRVRTYEQYF.

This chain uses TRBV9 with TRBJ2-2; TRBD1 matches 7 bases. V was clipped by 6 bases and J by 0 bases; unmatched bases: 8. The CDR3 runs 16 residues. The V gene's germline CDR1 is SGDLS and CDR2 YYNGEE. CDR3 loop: CASTPTGTANTGELFF. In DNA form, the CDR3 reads TGTGCCAGCACTCCAACCGGGACAGCGAACACCGGGGAGCTGTTTTTT.

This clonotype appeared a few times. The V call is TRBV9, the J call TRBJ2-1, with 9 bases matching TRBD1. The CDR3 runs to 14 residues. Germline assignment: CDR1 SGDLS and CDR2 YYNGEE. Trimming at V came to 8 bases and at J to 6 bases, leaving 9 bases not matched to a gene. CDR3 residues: CASTPGQGSNEQFF. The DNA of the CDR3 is TGTGCCAGTACCCCCGGACAGGGGTCCAATGAGCAGTTCTTC.

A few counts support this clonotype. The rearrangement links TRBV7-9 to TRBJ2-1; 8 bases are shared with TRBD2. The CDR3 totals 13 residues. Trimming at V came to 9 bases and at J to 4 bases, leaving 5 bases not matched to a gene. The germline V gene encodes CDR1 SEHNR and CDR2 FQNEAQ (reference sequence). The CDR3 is CARAGEGYNEQFF. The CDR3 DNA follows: TGTGCCAGAGCGGGAGAGGGTTACAATGAGCAGTTCTTC.

CDR3 protein: CASSLPPGLAPSGDTQYF. CDR3 sequence (DNA): TGTGCCAGCAGTTTACCGCCGGGACTAGCGCCTTCGGGAGATACGCAGTATTTT. V gene TRBV28 combines with J gene TRBJ2-3, with 10 positions matching TRBD2. From germline, CDR1 is MDHEN and CDR2 SYDVKM. With 2 bases clipped from V and 5 bases from J, the junction kept 13 bases outside the gene matches. CDR3 length: 18 amino acids.

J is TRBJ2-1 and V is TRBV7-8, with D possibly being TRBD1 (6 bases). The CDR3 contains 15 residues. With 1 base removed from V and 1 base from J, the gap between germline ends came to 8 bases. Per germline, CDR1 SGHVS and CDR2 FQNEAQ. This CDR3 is CASSLERGSYNEQFF. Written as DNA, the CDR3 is TGTGCCAGCAGCTTAGAAAGGGGGTCCTACAATGAGCAGTTCTTC.

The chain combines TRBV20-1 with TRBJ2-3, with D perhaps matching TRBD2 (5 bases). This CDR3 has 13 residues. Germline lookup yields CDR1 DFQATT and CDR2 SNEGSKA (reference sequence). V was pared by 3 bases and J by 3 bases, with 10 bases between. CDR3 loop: CSARFGETDTQYF. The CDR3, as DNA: TGCAGTGCTAGGTTCGGGGAAACAGATACGCAGTATTTT.

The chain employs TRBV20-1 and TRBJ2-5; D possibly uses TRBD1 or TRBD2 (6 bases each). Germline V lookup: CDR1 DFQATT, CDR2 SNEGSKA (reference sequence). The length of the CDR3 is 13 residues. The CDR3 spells CSVPEGVQETQYF. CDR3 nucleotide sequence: TGCAGCGTACCGGAGGGGGTTCAAGAGACCCAGTACTTC.

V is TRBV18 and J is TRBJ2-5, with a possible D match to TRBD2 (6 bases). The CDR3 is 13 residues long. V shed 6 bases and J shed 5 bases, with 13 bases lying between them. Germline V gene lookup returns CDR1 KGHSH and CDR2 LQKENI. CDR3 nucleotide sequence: TGTGCCAGCTCGTCGACTAGTTGGGAGACCCAGTACTTC. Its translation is CASSSTSWETQYF.

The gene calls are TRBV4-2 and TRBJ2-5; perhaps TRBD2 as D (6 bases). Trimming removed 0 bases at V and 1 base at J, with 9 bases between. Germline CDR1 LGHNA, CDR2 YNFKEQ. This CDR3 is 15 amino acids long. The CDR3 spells CASSQEVGGQETQYF. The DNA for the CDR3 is TGTGCCAGCAGCCAAGAGGTCGGGGGCCAAGAGACCCAGTACTTC.

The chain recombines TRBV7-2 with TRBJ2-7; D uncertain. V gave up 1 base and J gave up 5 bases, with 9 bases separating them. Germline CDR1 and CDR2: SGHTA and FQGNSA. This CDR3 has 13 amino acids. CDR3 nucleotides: TGTGCCAGCAGCTTAGAAAACACCGACGAGCAGTACTTC. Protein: CASSLENTDEQYF.

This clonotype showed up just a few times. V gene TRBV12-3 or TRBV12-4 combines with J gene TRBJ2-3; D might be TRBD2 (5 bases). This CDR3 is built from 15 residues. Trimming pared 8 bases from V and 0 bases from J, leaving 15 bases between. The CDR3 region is CASVSGDYSTDTQYF. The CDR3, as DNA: TGTGCCAGCGTCAGCGGAGACTATAGCACAGATACGCAGTATTTT.

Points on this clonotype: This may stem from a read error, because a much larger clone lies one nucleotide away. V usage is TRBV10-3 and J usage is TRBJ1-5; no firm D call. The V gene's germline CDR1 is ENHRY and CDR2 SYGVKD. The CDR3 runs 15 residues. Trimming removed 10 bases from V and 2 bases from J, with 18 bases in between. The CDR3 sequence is CATEDLSAGNQPQHF. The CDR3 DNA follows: TGTGCCACCGAAGACCTTTCGGCGGGCAATCAGCCCCAGCATTTT.

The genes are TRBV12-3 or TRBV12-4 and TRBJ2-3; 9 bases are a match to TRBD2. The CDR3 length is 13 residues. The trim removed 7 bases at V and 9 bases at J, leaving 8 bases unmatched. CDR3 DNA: TGTGCCAGCACCCTAGCGGGGCGAGGGACGCAGTATTTT. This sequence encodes CASTLAGRGTQYF.

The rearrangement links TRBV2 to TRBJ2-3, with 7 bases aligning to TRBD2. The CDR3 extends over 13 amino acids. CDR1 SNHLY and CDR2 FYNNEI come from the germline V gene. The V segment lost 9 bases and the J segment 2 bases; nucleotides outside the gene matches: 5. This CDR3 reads CASLADLTDTQYF. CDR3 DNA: TGTGCCAGTCTAGCGGACCTCACAGATACGCAGTATTTT. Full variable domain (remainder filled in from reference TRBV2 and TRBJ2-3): EPEVTQTPSHQVTQMGQEVILRCVPISNHLYFYWYRQILGQKVEFLVSFYNNEISEKSEIFDDQFSVERPDGSNFTLKIRSTKLEDSAMYFCASLADLTDTQYFGPGTRLTVL.

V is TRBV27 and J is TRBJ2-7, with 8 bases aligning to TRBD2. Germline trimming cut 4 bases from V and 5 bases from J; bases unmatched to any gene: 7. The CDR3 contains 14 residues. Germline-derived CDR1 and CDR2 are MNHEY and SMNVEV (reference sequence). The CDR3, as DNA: TGTGCCAGCAGTTCCCGGAGTAGCGGGAACGAGCAGTACTTC. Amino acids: CASSSRSSGNEQYF.

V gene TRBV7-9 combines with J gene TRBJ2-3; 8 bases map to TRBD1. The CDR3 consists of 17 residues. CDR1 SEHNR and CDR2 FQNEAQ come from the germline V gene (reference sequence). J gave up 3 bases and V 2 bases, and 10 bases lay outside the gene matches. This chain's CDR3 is CASSLPSQGGWTDTQYF. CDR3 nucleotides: TGTGCCAGCAGCTTACCCTCACAGGGGGGTTGGACAGATACGCAGTATTTT. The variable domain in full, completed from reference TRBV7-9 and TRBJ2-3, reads DTGVSQNPRHKITKRGQNVTFRCDPISEHNRLYWYRQTLGQGPEFLTYFQNEAQLEKSRLLSDRFSAERPKGSFSTLEIQRTEQGDSAMYLCASSLPSQGGWTDTQYFGPGTRLTVL.